This TCR beta chain emerged from a study of tumor-infiltrating lymphocytes in primary liver carcinoma. Study summary: Men and women, 30 to 69 years of age, made up the patients.

To note about this clonotype: Compared with germline, one end of the junction differs, possibly owing to a read error.

TCR beta cDNA was made from 400 to 500 ng total RNA with a constant-region primer. Three-round nested multiplex PCR performed with slightly modified ARM-PCR produced the TCR beta libraries. The first two PCR rounds used TRBV1-TRBV30 primers with a Cbeta primer, around 10 cycles each. TCRdb re-called the multiplex PCR reads with MiXCR, one entry per CDR3 protein. This repertoire shows 100,000 or so distinct CDR3 sequences, roughly 80% found once; its top ten account for 15% to 25%. Extraction of RNA together with DNA used about 17-30 mg of unsorted bulk tissue. The CDR3 length is 18 residues. Germline assignment: CDR1 LGHNA and CDR2 YSLEER.

The sequenced sample consisted of liver tumor tissue from sampling region 3. The subset denotes: tumor region T3, left-lateral pole. This clonotype was obtained from a middle-aged man with primary liver carcinoma and hepatitis B virus infection. The genes are TRBV4-3 and TRBJ2-1; the D gene is possibly TRBD1 (5 bases). CDR3 sequence reads: CACSQDQGRVVPYNEQFF. DNA for the CDR3: TGCGCCTGCAGCCAAGATCAGGGAAGAGTCGTCCCCTACAATGAGCAGTTCTTC.